The 25 T cell receptor beta chains presented below share a single source sample, sequenced in a study of cytomegalovirus exposure and HLA in healthy donors. Amplification used 60 Vbeta primers and 13 Jbeta primers. Libraries were prepared by immunoSEQ multiplex PCR; TCRdb keeps only in-frame clonotypes and omits some of them. There are about 140,000 clones in the sample; around 80% occur only once, and roughly 2.9% lies in the top ten. The sequenced sample consisted of PBMCs. Receptor source: a woman aged 30 to 39 in good health and CMV-seronegative.

This clone was seen only once. The chain links TRBV7-6 to TRBJ2-7; 7 nucleotides agree with TRBD1. CDR1 is SGHVS, CDR2 FNYEAQ, per germline. The V segment lost 1 base and the J segment 7 bases; nucleotides outside the gene matches: 7. The CDR3 is 14 amino acids. CDR3 in DNA: TGTGCCAGCAGCTTAGAAGGGACAGCTGGGGAGCAGTACTTC. Its translation is CASSLEGTAGEQYF. The entire variable domain, with the rest obtained from reference TRBV7-6 and TRBJ2-7, is as follows: GAGVSQSPRYKVTKRGQDVALRCDPISGHVSLYWYRQALGQGPEFLTYFNYEAQQDKSGLPNDRFSAERPEGSISTLTIQRTEQRDSAMYRCASSLEGTAGEQYFGPGTRLTVT.

Turning to this clone: Additional DNA sequences in this sample encode the identical CDR3. This chain links TRBV19 with TRBJ2-5; D is perhaps TRBD2 (5 bases). Trimming stripped 8 bases from V and 5 bases from J, with 9 bases between. CDR1 is LNHDA and CDR2 is SQIVND in the germline V gene (reference sequence). The CDR3 contains 11 residues. This CDR3 is CASGGGETQYF. Here the CDR3 DNA reads TGTGCCAGTGGAGGTGGCGAGACCCAGTACTTC.

The chain couples TRBV5-1 to TRBJ2-3; a possible D gene is TRBD2 (5 bases). Germline V gene data show CDR1 as SGHRS and CDR2 as YFSETQ. Trimming pared 3 bases from V and 2 bases from J, leaving 7 bases between. CDR3 length equals 13 residues. The chain's CDR3 is CASSSRDTDTQYF. CDR3 DNA sequence: TGCGCCAGCAGCTCCCGGGACACAGATACGCAGTATTTT.

The CDR3 nucleotides are TGCGCCAGCAGCTTGGCACCTCCGGGGGAGCAGTTCTTC. Translating gives CASSLAPPGEQFF. The chain has TRBV5-1 and TRBJ2-1; D possibly corresponds to TRBD2 (5 bases). Per germline, CDR1 SGHRS and CDR2 YFSETQ. The CDR3 totals 13 residues. Trimming cost V 0 bases and J 10 bases, with 11 bases left between them. The full variable domain, rest sourced from reference TRBV5-1 and TRBJ2-1, is KAGVTQTPRYLIKTRGQQVTLSCSPISGHRSVSWYQQTPGQGLQFLFEYFSETQRNKGNFPGRFSGRQFSNSRSEMNVSTLELGDSALYLCASSLAPPGEQFFGPGTRLTVL.

This sequence joins TRBV4-3 and TRBJ2-3, with D unresolved. Looked up from germline, CDR1 is LGHNA and CDR2 is YSLEER. V was shortened by 0 bases and J by 2 bases, with 6 bases between the two germline ends. This CDR3 is 14 amino acids long. This CDR3 reads CASSQDIYTDTQYF. The CDR3 bases are TGCGCCAGCAGCCAAGATATCTACACAGATACGCAGTATTTT.

The gene calls are TRBV9 and TRBJ1-1, with a possible D match to TRBD1 (5 bases). Trimming shortened V by 3 bases and J by 1 base, and 10 bases separated the two germline ends. Germline V gene data show CDR1 as SGDLS and CDR2 as YYNGEE. The CDR3 totals 14 residues. CDR3 in DNA: TGTGCCAGCAGCGGAGCTACAGGGAACACTGAAGCTTTCTTT. This sequence encodes CASSGATGNTEAFF.

The gene calls are TRBV4-1 and TRBJ2-5; 7 bases align to TRBD1. The CDR3 sequence is 15 residues long. Trimming removed 3 bases from V and 7 bases from J; junction bases left unmatched: 11. The germline gives CDR1 MGHRA, CDR2 YSYEKL. CDR3 sequence: CASSQVRDRFLTQYF. CDR3 in DNA: TGCGCCAGCAGCCAGGTCCGGGACAGATTTCTGACCCAGTACTTC.

This chain connects TRBV7-9 to TRBJ1-2; D is perhaps TRBD1 (5 bases). This CDR3 has 12 residues. Between the trimmed V and J ends, which lost 5 bases and 7 bases, there was a span of 11 bases. Germline CDR1 SEHNR, CDR2 FQNEAQ (reference sequence). This CDR3 reads CASSPGRGGYTF. The DNA for the CDR3 is TGTGCCAGCAGCCCCGGGAGGGGTGGCTACACCTTC.

The chain is built from TRBV2 and TRBJ1-2; D is ambiguous. The V gene's germline CDR1 is SNHLY and CDR2 FYNNEI. CDR3 size: 15 residues. Trimming pared 7 bases from V and 4 bases from J, leaving 19 bases between. Here the CDR3 reads CASTLDLIFPYGYTF. CDR3 bases: TGTGCCAGCACCCTAGACTTAATCTTCCCCTATGGCTACACCTTC.

The chain links TRBV5-4 to TRBJ1-3, with D possibly matching TRBD1 (5 bases). The V end was cut by 0 bases, the J end by 1 base, with 11 bases between. The CDR3 has 16 residues. CDR1 and CDR2 from the germline V gene are SGHNT and YYREEE (reference sequence). CDR3 region: CASSLALPGSGNTIYF. The CDR3 nucleotides read TGTGCCAGCAGCTTGGCTCTCCCAGGGTCTGGAAACACCATATATTTT.

The CDR3 DNA is TGTGCCAGTAGTATTGGTGGACAGGGTAATGAAAAACTGTTTTTT. Protein sequence: CASSIGGQGNEKLFF. V is TRBV19 and J is TRBJ1-4, with 8 bases that match TRBD1. Germline V gene data show CDR1 as LNHDA and CDR2 as SQIVND (reference sequence). The CDR3 spans 15 residues. With 3 bases clipped from V and 4 bases from J, the junction kept 4 bases outside the gene matches.

The V gene is TRBV21-1, the J gene TRBJ2-5; the table calls TRBD2, which could not be checked here. TRBV21-1 is tagged as a pseudogene. The CDR3 extends over 16 amino acids. The CDR3 sequence is CASSGIALRRKETQYF. Here the CDR3 DNA reads TGTGCCAGCAGCGGAATAGCTTTGAGGCGAAAAGAGACCCAGTACTTC.

The rearrangement joins TRBV6-1 to TRBJ2-3; a possible D gene is TRBD2 (7 bases). V lost 4 bases to trimming and J lost 8 bases, with 13 bases between them. The CDR3 sequence is 13 residues long. The germline gives CDR1 MNHNS, CDR2 SASEGT. The CDR3, as DNA: TGTGCCAGCAGTGCCCTGAGGGGGGGTACGCAGTATTTT. It is translated as CASSALRGGTQYF.

The genes are TRBV4-3 and TRBJ1-2, with 9 bases fitting TRBD1. J was trimmed by 8 bases and V by 2 bases; bases with no gene match: 15. The CDR3 extends over 17 amino acids. Germline CDR1 and CDR2: LGHNA and YSLEER. As DNA, the CDR3 is TGCGCCAGCAGCCAACAATCGGGACAGGGTGGGAGCGGGGGCTACACCTTC. Translation gives CASSQQSGQGGSGGYTF.

This rearrangement joins TRBV7-9 to TRBJ2-7, with D unclear. The CDR3 spans 14 residues. V gave up 1 base and J gave up 0 bases, with 7 bases separating them. CDR1 is SEHNR, CDR2 FQNEAQ, per germline (reference sequence). CDR3 loop: CASSLGLSSYEQYF. The CDR3 DNA sequence: TGTGCCAGCAGCTTAGGCTTGAGCTCCTACGAGCAGTACTTC.

This chain uses TRBV19 with TRBJ2-2; tentative D call: TRBD1 (6 bases). This CDR3 region has 16 residues. Germline assignment: CDR1 LNHDA and CDR2 SQIVND (reference sequence). Trimming stripped 4 bases from V and 8 bases from J, with 20 bases between. This chain's CDR3 is CASSTGTSSPIGELFF. The CDR3 DNA sequence: TGTGCCAGTAGTACCGGGACAAGCTCCCCAATTGGGGAGCTGTTTTTT.

V and J are TRBV2 and TRBJ2-5, with D possibly being TRBD2 (6 bases). The CDR3 consists of 16 residues. V was clipped by 4 bases and J by 4 bases, with 19 bases between them. CDR1 is SNHLY, CDR2 FYNNEI, per germline. DNA for the CDR3: TGTGCCAGCAGTGTACGGCGGGGCCTAGTAAGAGAGACCCAGTACTTC. Translated, it gives CASSVRRGLVRETQYF.

CDR3 residues: CASSHSGGPRWAFF. CDR3 nucleotide sequence: TGTGCCAGCAGCCACAGCGGGGGCCCCCGATGGGCTTTCTTT. The chain couples TRBV21-1 to TRBJ1-1. TRBV21-1 is a listed pseudogene. CDR3 length equals 14 residues.

The chain uses TRBV15 and TRBJ2-5; 8 nucleotides match TRBD2. Germline loops: CDR1 LNHNV, CDR2 YYDKDF (reference sequence). The CDR3 has 16 amino acids. With 3 bases clipped from V and 4 bases from J, the junction kept 10 bases outside the gene matches. CDR3 amino acids: CATSRGSGGSLETQYF. The DNA for the CDR3 is TGTGCCACCAGCAGGGGGTCGGGAGGGTCTTTAGAGACCCAGTACTTC.

The rearrangement uses TRBV2 and TRBJ1-4; tentatively, D is TRBD1 (6 bases). CDR1 and CDR2 from the germline V gene are SNHLY and FYNNEI. V lost 3 bases and J 5 bases, leaving 10 bases between the germline ends. The CDR3 consists of 14 residues. CDR3 DNA: TGTGCCAGCAGTGATGACAGGTCAAATGAAAAACTGTTTTTT. Protein sequence: CASSDDRSNEKLFF.

The CDR3 DNA reads TGTGCCAGTAGTACCAGGGGGGTCGTGGGGACTGACTCCGGGGAGCTGTTTTTT. Its translation is CASSTRGVVGTDSGELFF. J is TRBJ2-2 and V is TRBV19, with TRBD1 as a possible D gene (7 bases). The CDR3 has 18 amino acids. V dropped 4 bases and J dropped 6 bases, with 24 bases sitting between them. Germline V lookup: CDR1 LNHDA, CDR2 SQIVND (reference sequence).

The chain carries TRBV5-4 and TRBJ2-1, with TRBD1 matching over 11 bases. CDR3 length: 15 residues. V lost 5 bases and J lost 2; bases outside the gene matches: 3. Germline V gene lookup returns CDR1 SGHNT and CDR2 YYREEE (reference sequence). CDR3 DNA: TGTGCCAGCAGTTGGACAGGGGGCGCCTACAATGAGCAGTTCTTC. This gives the protein CASSWTGGAYNEQFF.

The V and J genes are TRBV30 and TRBJ2-7, with 11 bases aligning to TRBD1. The CDR3 sequence is 17 residues long. In germline, CDR1 is GTSNPN, CDR2 SVGIG (reference sequence). The V gene end was trimmed by 2 bases and the J gene end by 3 bases; junction bases not matched to a gene: 12. The CDR3 DNA is TGTGCCTGGAGTTCCGGGACAGGGGGTGCGTGGTTCTACGAGCAGTACTTC. As protein: CAWSSGTGGAWFYEQYF.

CDR3 in amino acids: CASSGGSGGAGPQETQYF. CDR3 nucleotides: TGTGCCAGCAGTGGGGGTAGCGGGGGGGCCGGGCCCCAAGAGACCCAGTACTTC. The chain links TRBV2 to TRBJ2-5; TRBD2 agrees at 11 bases. The CDR3 spans 18 residues. V lost 4 bases to trimming and J lost 1 base; unmatched junction nucleotides: 11. CDR1 is SNHLY and CDR2 is FYNNEI in the germline V gene.

As concerns this clone: This sample also contains other DNA sequences that code for the same CDR3. The chain is built from TRBV5-1 and TRBJ1-6; 8 positions agree with TRBD1. Trimming cost V 4 bases and J 5 bases; bases outside gene matches: 5. Germline V gene lookup returns CDR1 SGHRS and CDR2 YFSETQ. The CDR3 has 15 residues. This CDR3 reads CASSLRTGNNSPLHF. The CDR3 bases are TGCGCCAGCAGCCTCCGGACAGGGAATAATTCACCCCTCCACTTT.